The 19 T cell receptor beta chains listed next were all sequenced from one sample in a study of T cell changes during pregnancy in multiple sclerosis. Libraries were prepared by immunoSEQ multiplex PCR; TCRdb keeps only in-frame clonotypes and omits some of them. The sample records about 61,000 clones, 75% to 90% being singletons. The sequences come from peripheral blood, collected in the first trimester of pregnancy. These receptors all come from a female donor in good health, enrolled as a control in a pregnancy study.

The CDR3 DNA follows: TGTGCCAGCAGCCTGGGGGGGCTAGCGGGCTACGAGCAGTACTTC. The encoded protein is CASSLGGLAGYEQYF. The rearrangement uses TRBV7-2 and TRBJ2-7, with 8 bases fitting TRBD2. Per germline, CDR1 SGHTA and CDR2 FQGNSA. The CDR3 runs 15 residues. V dropped 5 bases and J dropped 3; count of bases not matched to a gene: 9.

V usage is TRBV5-8 and J usage is TRBJ1-6; D is ambiguous. CDR1 is SGHTS, CDR2 YDEGEE, per germline. The length of the CDR3 is 18 residues. Trimming stripped 3 bases from V and 0 bases from J, with 16 bases between. The chain's CDR3 is CASSYQQWVSSYNSPLHF. In nucleotides, the CDR3 is TGTGCCAGCAGCTATCAACAGTGGGTTAGCTCCTATAATTCACCCCTCCACTTT.

This chain connects TRBV20-1 to TRBJ1-2, with a possible D match to TRBD1 (5 bases). CDR1 and CDR2 (germline): DFQATT, SNEGSKA (reference sequence). Trimming left V 6 bases short and J 13 bases short, with 15 bases between. The CDR3 has 10 amino acids. The CDR3 loop is CSATGEGVTF. CDR3 nucleotide sequence: TGCAGTGCCACCGGAGAAGGGGTCACCTTC.

The chain combines TRBV7-3 with TRBJ2-3; 9 positions agree with TRBD2. Per the germline V gene, CDR1 is SGHTA and CDR2 is FQGTGA. Trimming removed 5 bases from V and 3 bases from J; junction bases left unmatched: 6. This CDR3 comprises 15 residues. CDR3 region: CASSQSGGRTDTQYF. CDR3 nucleotides: TGTGCCAGCAGCCAAAGCGGGGGGCGGACAGATACGCAGTATTTT.

The chain combines TRBV4-2 with TRBJ2-1; 8 positions match TRBD2. The junction had 8 bases not matched to a gene; V was cut back by 2 bases and J by 5 bases. This CDR3 contains 16 residues. The germline CDR1 and CDR2 sequences are LGHNA and YNFKEQ. CDR3 protein: CASSQMGSGVDNEQFF. The CDR3 DNA reads as TGTGCCAGCAGCCAAATGGGTAGCGGGGTCGACAATGAGCAGTTCTTC.

The gene calls are TRBV7-9 and TRBJ1-4; D gene unclear. This CDR3 spans 11 amino acids. Germline loops: CDR1 SEHNR, CDR2 FQNEAQ (reference sequence). Between the trimmed V and J ends, which lost 5 bases and 10 bases, there was a span of 8 bases. The CDR3 bases are TGTGCCAGCAGCCCTTCAGGAAAACTGTTTTTT. This encodes CASSPSGKLFF.

This clone was observed a few times. This chain joins TRBV11-2 and TRBJ1-1; 8 bases agree with TRBD1. Germline lookup yields CDR1 SGHAT and CDR2 FQNNGV. This CDR3 has 15 amino acids. V lost 1 base, J lost 3 bases, and 4 bases stayed unmatched. CDR3 in DNA: TGTGCCAGCAGCTTAGGGTCAGGGGGCTACACTGAAGCTTTCTTT. Protein product: CASSLGSGGYTEAFF.

V is TRBV9 and J is TRBJ1-3; D ambiguous. The CDR3 loop spans 12 amino acids. Germline lookup yields CDR1 SGDLS and CDR2 YYNGEE. The V and J ends lost 1 base and 8 bases respectively, with 7 bases between them. The chain's CDR3 is CASSVNSHTIYF. The DNA for the CDR3 is TGTGCCAGCAGCGTAAACAGCCACACCATATATTTT.

The chain uses TRBV15 and TRBJ2-1; 9 nucleotides align to TRBD1. The CDR3 spans 16 residues. Germline V CDR1 and CDR2: LNHNV, YYDKDF (reference sequence). After removal of 0 bases from V and 6 bases from J, the junction contained 6 bases not matched to a gene. The CDR3 DNA follows: TGTGCCACCAGCAGAGACGTAGGGACAGGGAGCAATGAGCAGTTCTTC. The encoded protein is CATSRDVGTGSNEQFF.

This rearrangement joins TRBV6-6 to TRBJ2-1; TRBD1 matches 8 bases. J lost 4 bases, V lost 7 bases, and 6 bases had no gene match. Looked up from germline, CDR1 is MNHNY and CDR2 is SVGAGI (reference sequence). This CDR3 contains 14 residues. CDR3 bases: TGTGCCAGCACCAGACAGGGGTCGTACAATGAGCAGTTCTTC. Residues: CASTRQGSYNEQFF.

This chain links TRBV6-1 with TRBJ1-5; 7 positions match TRBD1. The CDR3 is 14 residues long. V dropped 8 bases and J dropped 3; count of bases not matched to a gene: 7. Germline V gene lookup returns CDR1 MNHNS and CDR2 SASEGT. CDR3 amino acids: CASAGQHYNQPQHF. CDR3 sequence (DNA): TGTGCCAGCGCGGGACAGCACTACAATCAGCCCCAGCATTTT.

The chain couples TRBV30 to TRBJ2-7, with TRBD2 matching 12 bases. This CDR3 has 18 residues. V gave up 8 bases and J gave up 0 bases; unmatched junction bases: 17. From germline, CDR1 is GTSNPN and CDR2 SVGIG (reference sequence). CDR3 DNA sequence: TGTGCCAGATCAAAGGTGGGACTAGCGGGCCTTAGCTCCTACGAGCAGTACTTC. Translating it yields CARSKVGLAGLSSYEQYF.

The V call is TRBV9, the J call TRBJ2-1; TRBD1 might be the D (5 bases). Between the trimmed V and J ends, which lost 4 bases and 0 bases, there was a span of 11 bases. CDR3 length equals 15 residues. Per the germline V gene, CDR1 is SGDLS and CDR2 is YYNGEE. The CDR3 protein is CASSIGALSYNEQFF. In nucleotides, the CDR3 is TGTGCCAGCAGCATAGGGGCGCTCTCCTACAATGAGCAGTTCTTC.

V and J are TRBV6-5 and TRBJ2-4, with D perhaps TRBD2 (7 bases). Looked up from germline, CDR1 is MNHEY and CDR2 is SVGAGI. This CDR3 is built from 16 residues. V was trimmed by 2 bases and J by 1 base, leaving 12 bases between them. In DNA, the CDR3 is TGTGCCAGCAGTTACCGGGCGGGGGCGGCCAAAAACATTCAGTACTTC. Translated, it gives CASSYRAGAAKNIQYF.

V and J are TRBV30 and TRBJ2-3; tentative D call: TRBD1 (5 bases). The CDR3 is made up of 13 amino acids. Germline V CDR1 and CDR2: GTSNPN, SVGIG (reference sequence). V was pared by 0 bases and J by 1 base, with 5 bases between. Written as DNA, the CDR3 is TGTGCCTGGAGTGTCAGGGGCACAGATACGCAGTATTTT. Residues: CAWSVRGTDTQYF.

V and J are TRBV5-8 and TRBJ2-1; 10 nucleotides match TRBD2. Germline trimming cut 6 bases from V and 7 bases from J; bases unmatched to any gene: 16. Germline V CDR1 and CDR2: SGHTS, YDEGEE. The CDR3 extends over 17 amino acids. The DNA for the CDR3 is TGTGCCAGCACCGCACTTACGGCTAGCGGGGGTCGAAATGAGCAGTTCTTC. Translation: CASTALTASGGRNEQFF.

This sequence joins TRBV7-2 and TRBJ1-1, with TRBD1 as a possible D gene (5 bases). This CDR3 has 17 amino acids. Germline CDR1 and CDR2: SGHTA and FQGNSA. The V end lost 4 bases, the J end lost 3 bases, and 21 bases lay between the germline ends. The CDR3 reads CASSSLWGGDRYTEAFF. CDR3 DNA: TGTGCCAGCAGCTCACTATGGGGTGGCGACAGATACACTGAAGCTTTCTTT.

The chain links TRBV7-2 to TRBJ1-2, with D possibly TRBD1 on 5 matching bases. The CDR3 loop spans 14 amino acids. The germline V gene has CDR1 SGHTA and CDR2 FQGNSA. V lost 1 base to trimming and J lost 2 bases, with 8 bases between them. Written as DNA, the CDR3 is TGTGCCAGCAGCTTAGAGACAGAGAACTATGGCTACACCTTC. This sequence encodes CASSLETENYGYTF.

The chain couples TRBV29-1 to TRBJ2-1, with TRBD2 identical over 7 bases. CDR1 SQVTM and CDR2 ANQGSEA come from the germline V gene. The CDR3 is made up of 16 amino acids. With 7 bases clipped from V and 0 bases from J, the junction kept 12 bases outside the gene matches. The CDR3: CSALASLISSYNEQFF. CDR3 coding DNA: TGCAGCGCACTAGCGTCCCTAATTAGCTCCTACAATGAGCAGTTCTTC.